The source of this T cell receptor (beta chain) is a study of cytomegalovirus exposure and HLA in healthy donors. About the research overall: Inside one of the first data releases sat 85 million or so unique TCRs taken from HLA-typed donors.

PCR was performed using 60 Vbeta and 13 Jbeta primers. Profiled with immunoSEQ multiplex PCR; TCRdb holds only in-frame clones, not every one. The sample includes more than 130,000 clones, 80% of them seen just once. Study results and limitations: V- and J-gene trimming in TCR beta was tied to a missense DCLRE1C variant by an analysis performed later. In a later analysis, an Asian-associated ancestry cluster reportedly showed fewer N-insertions than the roughly 710-donor mean. Across donors, presence/absence analyses took sequencing depth to be roughly uniform.

This clone was observed a few times. Its target is unknown. The germline V gene encodes CDR1 SGHVS and CDR2 FNYEAQ. Between the trimmed V and J ends, which lost 2 bases and 7 bases, there was a span of 9 bases. The CDR3 is 14 amino acids. The chain recombines TRBV7-6 with TRBJ1-6; a possible D gene is TRBD1 (5 bases). This sequence originates from a male donor in good health and CMV-seronegative. The specimen was PBMCs. This CDR3 is CASSLQGANSPLHF. CDR3 sequence (DNA): TGTGCCAGCAGCTTACAAGGGGCCAATTCACCCCTCCACTTT.